These T cell receptor beta chains were read from a single sample in a study of CD8 T cells in ankylosing spondylitis. Each CDR3 protein is one row after TCRdb ran MiXCR on the 5' RACE reads. The table includes 150,000 to 200,000 distinct CDR3 sequences, under 35% detected once. The specimen sequenced was synovial fluid, either unsorted or a sorted T cell fraction (not recorded which). The receptors derive from a male donor with ankylosing spondylitis. Each CDR3 is given with its conserved first and last residue. The D gene is left open where the match is weak. Some rows mark clone size as missing; the rest say once, few, many or name a class of expanded clone.

abundance: -; v_gene: TRBV12-3/TRBV12-4; len: 14; d_gene: TRBD2; j_gene: TRBJ2-1; CDR3aa: CASSPRTSFDEQFF; CDR3nt: TGTGCCAGCAGTCCACGGACTAGTTTCGATGAGCAGTTCTTC
abundance: -; v_gene: TRBV11-2; len: 13; d_gene: TRBD1; j_gene: TRBJ1-1; CDR3aa: CASSADRATEAFF; CDR3nt: TGTGCCAGCAGCGCAGACAGGGCCACTGAAGCTTTCTTT
abundance: once; v_gene: TRBV18; len: 14; d_gene: TRBD1; j_gene: TRBJ1-1; CDR3aa: CASSPDRVDTEAFF; CDR3nt: TGTGCCAGCTCCCCGGACAGGGTGGACACTGAAGCTTTCTTT
abundance: many; v_gene: TRBV12-3/TRBV12-4; len: 15; d_gene: -; j_gene: TRBJ1-5; CDR3aa: CASSPGGGQNQPQHF; CDR3nt: TGTGCCAGCAGTCCCGGGGGGGGGCAAAATCAGCCCCAGCATTTT
abundance: -; v_gene: TRBV5-6; len: 19; d_gene: TRBD2; j_gene: TRBJ2-3; CDR3aa: CASSPPGLAGGPGTDTQYF; CDR3nt: TGTGCCAGCAGCCCCCCGGGACTAGCGGGAGGGCCGGGTACAGATACGCAGTATTTT
abundance: -; v_gene: TRBV6-4; len: 14; d_gene: -; j_gene: TRBJ2-2; CDR3aa: CASSKEGNTGELFF; CDR3nt: TGTGCCAGCAGTAAAGAGGGAAACACCGGGGAGCTGTTTTTT
abundance: few; v_gene: TRBV20-1; len: 16; d_gene: TRBD1; j_gene: TRBJ1-1; CDR3aa: CSASRTGSLGTTEAFF; CDR3nt: TGCAGTGCTAGCCGGACAGGGAGTCTTGGGACCACTGAAGCTTTCTTT
abundance: few; v_gene: TRBV3-1; len: 18; d_gene: TRBD2; j_gene: TRBJ2-7; CDR3aa: CASSQDLPSGGTSYEQYF; CDR3nt: TGTGCCAGCAGCCAAGATCTACCTAGCGGGGGGACCTCCTACGAGCAGTACTTC
abundance: -; v_gene: TRBV20-1; len: 12; d_gene: -; j_gene: TRBJ1-2; CDR3aa: CSAPRAGYGYTF; CDR3nt: TGCAGTGCCCCAAGGGCAGGTTATGGCTACACCTTC
abundance: many; v_gene: TRBV6-1; len: 14; d_gene: TRBD2; j_gene: TRBJ2-1; CDR3aa: CASSPPGLHNEQFF; CDR3nt: TGTGCCAGCAGTCCGCCGGGACTACACAATGAGCAGTTCTTC
abundance: few; v_gene: TRBV3-1; len: 16; d_gene: TRBD2; j_gene: TRBJ2-7; CDR3aa: CASSHGTSGFSYEQYF; CDR3nt: TGTGCCAGCAGCCATGGGACTAGCGGCTTCTCCTACGAGCAGTACTTC
abundance: many; v_gene: TRBV12-3/TRBV12-4; len: 11; d_gene: -; j_gene: TRBJ2-1; CDR3aa: CASSPTQEQFF; CDR3nt: TGTGCCAGCAGTCCCACCCAAGAGCAGTTCTTC
abundance: few; v_gene: TRBV9; len: 14; d_gene: -; j_gene: TRBJ1-3; CDR3aa: CASSARDAGNTIYF; CDR3nt: TGTGCCAGCAGCGCTAGGGACGCTGGAAACACCATATATTTT
abundance: -; v_gene: TRBV5-1; len: 16; d_gene: TRBD2; j_gene: TRBJ2-2; CDR3aa: CASSLGLAGAAGELFF; CDR3nt: TGCGCCAGCAGCCTAGGACTAGCGGGAGCCGCCGGGGAGCTGTTTTTT
abundance: -; v_gene: TRBV6-1; len: 20; d_gene: TRBD2; j_gene: TRBJ2-5; CDR3aa: CASSEALGTSGRTRQETQYF; CDR3nt: TGTGCCAGCAGTGAAGCGCTCGGGACTAGCGGGAGGACGCGGCAAGAGACCCAGTACTTC
abundance: -; v_gene: TRBV5-6; len: 11; d_gene: -; j_gene: TRBJ1-1; CDR3aa: CASSLAGAAFF; CDR3nt: TGTGCCAGCAGCTTGGCAGGGGCTGCTTTCTTT
abundance: -; v_gene: TRBV7-8; len: 14; d_gene: -; j_gene: TRBJ2-1; CDR3aa: CASSLDRDINEQFF; CDR3nt: TGTGCCAGCAGCTTAGACCGGGACATCAATGAGCAGTTCTTC
abundance: -; v_gene: TRBV10-3; len: 12; d_gene: TRBD1; j_gene: TRBJ1-2; CDR3aa: CAISEGGHGYTF; CDR3nt: TGTGCCATCAGTGAAGGGGGCCATGGCTACACCTTC
abundance: few; v_gene: TRBV2; len: 14; d_gene: TRBD2; j_gene: TRBJ2-1; CDR3aa: CASRAGLGFNEQFF; CDR3nt: TGTGCCAGCAGGGCCGGACTAGGATTCAATGAGCAGTTCTTC
abundance: many; v_gene: TRBV6-1; len: 15; d_gene: TRBD1; j_gene: TRBJ1-3; CDR3aa: CASSGRTGFGNTIYF; CDR3nt: TGTGCCAGCAGTGGGCGGACAGGGTTCGGAAACACCATATATTTT
abundance: once; v_gene: TRBV20-1; len: 14; d_gene: TRBD2; j_gene: TRBJ2-1; CDR3aa: CSADSGGAYNEQFF; CDR3nt: TGCAGTGCCGATAGCGGGGGAGCCTACAATGAGCAGTTCTTC
abundance: many; v_gene: TRBV11-2; len: 17; d_gene: -; j_gene: TRBJ2-7; CDR3aa: CASSLGVPGQRSYEQYF; CDR3nt: TGTGCCAGCAGCTTAGGCGTCCCGGGCCAGCGCTCCTACGAGCAGTACTTC
abundance: once; v_gene: TRBV4-3; len: 14; d_gene: TRBD1; j_gene: TRBJ2-7; CDR3aa: CASSLDRQSYEQYF; CDR3nt: TGCGCCAGCAGCCTGGACAGGCAATCCTACGAGCAGTACTTC
abundance: many; v_gene: TRBV7-3; len: 15; d_gene: -; j_gene: TRBJ2-6; CDR3aa: CASSLTPIGANVLTF; CDR3nt: TGTGCCAGCAGCTTAACCCCAATTGGGGCCAACGTCCTGACTTTC
abundance: many; v_gene: TRBV20-1; len: 13; d_gene: -; j_gene: TRBJ2-7; CDR3aa: CSAPKDGSYEQYF; CDR3nt: TGCAGCGCTCCAAAGGACGGTTCCTACGAGCAGTACTTC
abundance: -; v_gene: TRBV4-3; len: 15; d_gene: TRBD1; j_gene: TRBJ2-7; CDR3aa: CASSQVGTGEGEQYF; CDR3nt: TGCGCCAGCAGCCAGGTGGGAACAGGGGAAGGGGAGCAGTACTTC
abundance: many; v_gene: TRBV9; len: 13; d_gene: -; j_gene: TRBJ2-2; CDR3aa: CASSVNRGGELFF; CDR3nt: TGTGCCAGCAGCGTAAATAGGGGCGGGGAGCTGTTTTTT
abundance: many; v_gene: TRBV7-2; len: 15; d_gene: -; j_gene: TRBJ2-7; CDR3aa: CASSPSSVSSYEQYF; CDR3nt: TGTGCCAGCAGCCCCTCTAGCGTGAGCTCCTACGAGCAGTACTTC
abundance: -; v_gene: TRBV20-1; len: 13; d_gene: -; j_gene: TRBJ1-1; CDR3aa: CSARDVGPTEAFF; CDR3nt: TGCAGTGCTAGAGATGTCGGTCCAACTGAAGCTTTCTTT
abundance: few; v_gene: TRBV5-1; len: 13; d_gene: -; j_gene: TRBJ2-2; CDR3aa: CASSLDLTGELFF; CDR3nt: TGCGCCAGCAGCTTGGATTTGACCGGGGAGCTGTTTTTT
abundance: -; v_gene: TRBV11-2; len: 15; d_gene: TRBD2; j_gene: TRBJ2-7; CDR3aa: CASSLALAGAYEQYF; CDR3nt: TGTGCCAGCAGCTTAGCGCTAGCGGGGGCCTACGAGCAGTACTTC
abundance: many; v_gene: TRBV2; len: 14; d_gene: -; j_gene: TRBJ1-6; CDR3aa: CASSGFGDNSPLHF; CDR3nt: TGTGCCAGCAGTGGTTTCGGGGATAATTCACCCCTCCACTTT
abundance: -; v_gene: TRBV9; len: 15; d_gene: -; j_gene: TRBJ2-1; CDR3aa: CASSVTVGEYNEQFF; CDR3nt: TGTGCCAGCAGCGTTACTGTCGGAGAATACAATGAGCAGTTCTTC
abundance: few; v_gene: TRBV6-5; len: 15; d_gene: -; j_gene: TRBJ2-2; CDR3aa: CASSYSAMHTGELFF; CDR3nt: TGTGCCAGCAGTTACTCGGCTATGCACACCGGGGAGCTGTTTTTT
abundance: many; v_gene: TRBV7-3; len: 18; d_gene: -; j_gene: TRBJ2-1; CDR3aa: CASSSRASQGVSYNEQFF; CDR3nt: TGTGCCAGCAGCTCGCGGGCTTCACAGGGCGTCTCCTACAATGAGCAGTTCTTC
abundance: -; v_gene: TRBV20-1; len: 13; d_gene: -; j_gene: TRBJ1-3; CDR3aa: CSARVGYGNTIYF; CDR3nt: TGCAGTGCTAGAGTGGGGTATGGAAACACCATATATTTT
abundance: many; v_gene: TRBV6-1; len: 16; d_gene: TRBD1; j_gene: TRBJ1-2; CDR3aa: CASRKQGFGANYGYTF; CDR3nt: TGTGCCAGCAGGAAACAGGGGTTCGGAGCTAACTATGGCTACACCTTC
abundance: few; v_gene: TRBV25-1; len: 11; d_gene: -; j_gene: TRBJ2-7; CDR3aa: CASSGGYEQYF; CDR3nt: TGTGCCAGCAGTGGGGGATACGAGCAGTACTTC
abundance: -; v_gene: TRBV24-1; len: 18; d_gene: TRBD2; j_gene: TRBJ2-1; CDR3aa: CATSGTGTSGRVRNEQFF; CDR3nt: TGTGCCACCAGTGGCACCGGGACTAGCGGGAGGGTGAGAAATGAGCAGTTCTTC
abundance: -; v_gene: TRBV6-1; len: 18; d_gene: TRBD1; j_gene: TRBJ1-1; CDR3aa: CASSPRQGRVTMNTEAFF; CDR3nt: TGTGCCAGCAGTCCCCGACAGGGTAGGGTAACAATGAACACTGAAGCTTTCTTT
abundance: many; v_gene: TRBV25-1; len: 12; d_gene: -; j_gene: TRBJ2-2; CDR3aa: CASRRDTGELFF; CDR3nt: TGTGCCAGCAGGAGGGACACCGGGGAGCTGTTTTTT
abundance: many; v_gene: TRBV7-9; len: 15; d_gene: -; j_gene: TRBJ1-1; CDR3aa: CASSSRWGMNTEAFF; CDR3nt: TGTGCCAGCAGCTCGCGTTGGGGGATGAACACTGAAGCTTTCTTT
abundance: few; v_gene: TRBV12-3/TRBV12-4; len: 14; d_gene: -; j_gene: TRBJ1-1; CDR3aa: CASSFSRSHTEAFF; CDR3nt: TGTGCCAGCAGTTTTTCCAGGTCCCACACTGAAGCTTTCTTT
abundance: -; v_gene: TRBV7-2; len: 16; d_gene: TRBD1; j_gene: TRBJ2-5; CDR3aa: CASSLLGGDRVETQYF; CDR3nt: TGTGCCAGCAGCTTATTAGGGGGCGATCGGGTGGAGACCCAGTACTTC
abundance: -; v_gene: TRBV12-3/TRBV12-4; len: 14; d_gene: -; j_gene: TRBJ2-2; CDR3aa: CASSLQENTGELFF; CDR3nt: TGTGCCAGCAGTTTACAGGAGAACACCGGGGAGCTGTTTTTT
abundance: few; v_gene: TRBV7-9; len: 15; d_gene: -; j_gene: TRBJ2-3; CDR3aa: CASSSTRAPRDTQYF; CDR3nt: TGTGCCAGCAGCTCTACTAGAGCCCCCAGAGATACGCAGTATTTT
abundance: -; v_gene: TRBV12-3/TRBV12-4; len: 16; d_gene: TRBD2; j_gene: TRBJ2-7; CDR3aa: CASSDTGTSGGDEQYF; CDR3nt: TGTGCCAGCAGTGACACCGGGACTAGCGGAGGGGACGAGCAGTACTTC
abundance: few; v_gene: TRBV9; len: 16; d_gene: -; j_gene: TRBJ1-5; CDR3aa: CASSVGRVLSNQPQHF; CDR3nt: TGTGCCAGCAGCGTAGGTAGGGTTTTAAGCAATCAGCCCCAGCATTTT
abundance: -; v_gene: TRBV20-1; len: 13; d_gene: TRBD1; j_gene: TRBJ2-5; CDR3aa: CSAGGRGKETQYF; CDR3nt: TGCAGTGCTGGTGGCAGGGGGAAAGAGACCCAGTACTTC
abundance: few; v_gene: TRBV29-1; len: 14; d_gene: TRBD1; j_gene: TRBJ2-3; CDR3aa: CSVTGQGATDTQYF; CDR3nt: TGCAGCGTGACTGGACAGGGGGCCACAGATACGCAGTATTTT
abundance: -; v_gene: TRBV9; len: 17; d_gene: TRBD2; j_gene: TRBJ2-1; CDR3aa: CASSADLGRGGGNEQFF; CDR3nt: TGTGCCAGCAGCGCCGACCTCGGGCGGGGGGGCGGTAATGAGCAGTTCTTC
abundance: -; v_gene: TRBV10-2; len: 12; d_gene: TRBD1; j_gene: TRBJ2-7; CDR3aa: CASRTGSYEQYF; CDR3nt: TGCGCCAGCAGGACAGGGTCGTACGAGCAGTACTTC
abundance: -; v_gene: TRBV29-1; len: 14; d_gene: TRBD1; j_gene: TRBJ2-2; CDR3aa: CSVKGQSLFGELFF; CDR3nt: TGCAGCGTCAAGGGACAGTCTTTGTTCGGGGAGCTGTTTTTT
abundance: -; v_gene: TRBV4-1; len: 15; d_gene: -; j_gene: TRBJ1-3; CDR3aa: CASSQDPRTGNTIYF; CDR3nt: TGCGCCAGCAGCCAGGACCCTCGAACTGGAAACACCATATATTTT
abundance: many; v_gene: TRBV20-1; len: 15; d_gene: -; j_gene: TRBJ2-7; CDR3aa: CSARTQGGHPYEQYF; CDR3nt: TGCAGTGCTAGAACCCAAGGGGGGCATCCTTACGAGCAGTACTTC